Sequencing of this T cell receptor beta chain was carried out in a study of blood T cells in healthy people across ages. Study results and caveats: Older age coincided with a roughly linear decline in TCR beta diversity per million T cells.

Germline values: CDR1 SEHNR, CDR2 FQNEAQ (reference sequence). With 2 bases removed from V and 1 base from J, the gap between germline ends came to 5 bases. This CDR3 region has 13 residues. This clonotype was counted a few times. Antigen unknown. A sample-barcoded 5' primer and a J-beta primer mix were used in a second PCR of roughly 7 to 12 cycles. In TCRdb, the 5' RACE reads were re-called with MiXCR into one record per CDR3 protein. The table shows fewer than 1.5 million distinct CDR3 sequences, with roughly 40% occurring only once. This chain uses TRBV7-9 with TRBJ1-1, with D unclear. The receptor was isolated from a woman younger than 30 in good health. The sequenced sample was blood. DNA for the CDR3: TGTGCCAGCAGCTTAATGGAGAACACTGAAGCTTTCTTT. Its translation: CASSLMENTEAFF.